These 8 T cell receptor beta chains came from one sample sequenced in a study of T cells in women clearing cervical HPV infection (dated by TCRdb to the late 2010s). The library relied on the immunoSEQ multiplex PCR assay. TCRdb holds this immuneACCESS table with in-frame rearrangements only. Some clones are missing; in checked studies, unresolved V genes explain under half, and the rest has no known cause. The sample table includes tens of thousands of clones. Roughly 1.3% of the sample goes to the ten largest clones. Sequences were obtained from blood buffy coat. The receptors here all came from a woman aged 18 to 75 with a cervical HPV16 infection that either progressed to CIN3+ or cleared (not recorded which).

Regarding this clone: The read stops 3 residues short of the end of the CDR3; the missing end is completed from the germline J gene. This sequence joins TRBV5-1 and TRBJ2-1; 9 bases are a match to TRBD1. J was trimmed by 6 bases and V by 4 bases; bases with no gene match: 5. Germline V gives CDR1 SGHRS, CDR2 YFSETQ. This CDR3 has 14 residues. CDR3 loop: CASSRGTGTNEQFF. The CDR3 bases that were read are TGCGCCAGCAGCCGGGGGACAGGGACCAATGAG.

Of note for this clone: The sequenced fragment ends 3 residues before the CDR3 boundary, so the rest is inferred from the germline J gene. V is TRBV5-4 and J is TRBJ2-3; the D call may be TRBD1 or TRBD2 (5 bases each). Germline CDR1 reads SGHNT; CDR2 reads YYREEE (reference sequence). The CDR3 has 12 residues. The covered CDR3 bases are TGTGCCAGCAGCTTGTTAGGGGAGACG. It is translated as CASSLLGET. The entire CDR3 protein reads CASSLLGETQYF.

The sequenced part of the CDR3 DNA is TGTGCCAGTAGTATCGGACAGCTTAATGAAAAA. It is translated as CASSIGQLNEK. The complete CDR3 reads CASSIGQLNEKLFF. This chain connects TRBV19 to TRBJ1-4; TRBD1 is a possible D gene (6 bases). The read ends 3 residues before the CDR3 terminus; that terminus is restored from the germline J gene. Per germline, CDR1 LNHDA and CDR2 SQIVND (reference sequence). The CDR3 sequence is 14 residues long. The ends were cut back, 3 bases at V and 4 bases at J, with 9 bases in the middle.

About this clone itself: The sequenced fragment ends 3 residues before the CDR3 boundary, so the rest is inferred from the germline J gene. The genes are TRBV5-1 and TRBJ2-7; 8 positions match TRBD1. From germline, CDR1 is SGHRS and CDR2 YFSETQ. Unmatched junction bases numbered 3, after V lost 4 bases and J lost 3 bases. This CDR3 region has 13 residues. The CDR3 protein is CASSEDRVYEQYF. The covered CDR3 bases are TGCGCCAGCAGCGAGGACAGGGTCTACGAG.

With respect to this clone: From the germline J gene comes the end of the CDR3, since the read stops 3 residues before it. V is TRBV6-2 or TRBV6-3 and J is TRBJ1-2, with 8 bases that match TRBD1. Germline-derived CDR1 and CDR2 are MNHEY and SVGEGT. The CDR3 consists of 16 residues. The ends lost 0 bases at V and 2 bases at J; junction bases unmatched: 5. The CDR3 spells CASSYSAGTGNYGYTF. The covered CDR3 bases are TGTGCCAGCAGTTACTCGGCCGGGACAGGAAACTATGGC.

Comments on this clone: The read terminates 3 residues before the CDR3 end, so the remaining end is supplied by the germline J gene. This chain uses TRBV7-9 with TRBJ2-3; D assignment may be TRBD1 or TRBD2 (5 bases each). V lost 5 bases, J lost 8 bases, and 14 bases lay in between. The CDR3 sequence is 13 residues long. Germline loops: CDR1 SEHNR, CDR2 FQNEAQ (reference sequence). The CDR3 DNA, read in part, is TGTGCCAGCAGCGATCAGGGAGCAGGTACG. This gives the protein CASSDQGAGT. In full, the CDR3 reads CASSDQGAGTQYF.

For this clone: The read is 3 residues too short to cover the CDR3 end, so that end is filled in from the germline J gene. The chain carries TRBV11-3 and TRBJ1-3; D is uncertain. The germline V gene encodes CDR1 SGHNT and CDR2 YENEEA. V was pared by 5 bases and J by 4 bases, with 15 bases between. CDR3 length: 15 residues. Incomplete CDR3 DNA: TGTGCCAGCAGCCCGGGGAGCGGAAGGGGAAACACC. Its translation is CASSPGSGRGNT. The complete CDR3 protein is CASSPGSGRGNTIYF.

To note about this clone: The read ends 3 residues shy of where the CDR3 ends; the end is completed using the germline J gene. J is TRBJ1-4 and V is TRBV19; tentatively, D is TRBD1 (5 bases). The CDR3 has 14 amino acids. Germline CDR1 reads LNHDA; CDR2 reads SQIVND (reference sequence). V was clipped by 6 bases and J by 0 bases, with 8 bases between them. Incomplete CDR3 DNA: TGTGCCAGTAGGGGACTCCCAACTAATGAAAAA. This gives the protein CASRGLPTNEK. The whole CDR3 sequence reads CASRGLPTNEKLFF.